This TCR beta chain stems from a study of monozygotic twins with inflammatory bowel disease. General study results and limits: Healthy co-twins showed greater TCRbeta diversity (inverse Simpson) than IBD patients.

The CDR3 runs 13 residues. Germline assignment: CDR1 LNHDA and CDR2 SQIVND (reference sequence). TCRdb reworked the 5' RACE reads into one entry per CDR3 protein, no DNA. The listing records about 420,000 distinct CDR3 sequences. Notes on this clonotype: The antigen remains undetermined.

Sequencing input: blood. The chain uses TRBV19 and TRBJ2-3. This TCR was sampled from a human donor with ulcerative colitis or Crohn's disease, or a healthy co-twin of an affected twin (not recorded which). The CDR3 protein is CASSITGTDTQYF.